The 18 T cell receptor beta chains listed next were all sequenced from one sample in a study of T cell responses to AZD1222 COVID-19 vaccine. The protocol was immunoSEQ multiplex PCR, while the TCRdb copy is restricted to in-frame clones and leaves out a portion. The table records roughly 160,000 clones, around 89% of them present only once. Specimen: peripheral blood, collected on day 0 of AZD1222 vaccination. The origin of the receptors is an adult in good health.

The chain employs TRBV28 and TRBJ2-1; TRBD2 matches at 9 bases. CDR3 length: 16 amino acids. Germline assignment: CDR1 MDHEN and CDR2 SYDVKM. V was clipped by 8 bases and J by 2 bases; unmatched bases: 10. CDR3 sequence reads: CASSHMGGGAYNEQFF. For the CDR3, the DNA is TGTGCCAGCTCACATATGGGCGGGGGGGCCTACAATGAGCAGTTCTTC.

The chain couples TRBV10-3 to TRBJ2-1, with 8 bases aligning to TRBD2. V shed 11 bases, J shed 8 bases, and the junction held 11 bases outside the gene matches. The germline V gene encodes CDR1 ENHRY and CDR2 SYGVKD. The CDR3 extends over 13 amino acids. The CDR3 is CAVRSGGFYEQFF. Here the CDR3 DNA reads TGTGCCGTACGCAGCGGGGGCTTCTATGAGCAGTTCTTC.

In its sample, this clone was seen once. This chain connects TRBV7-2 to TRBJ1-5; tentative D call: TRBD1 (5 bases). Germline V gene sequence: CDR1 SGHTA, CDR2 FQGNSA. The length of the CDR3 is 17 residues. Trimming shortened V by 5 bases and J by 0 bases, and 17 bases separated the two germline ends. This CDR3 is CASSQDRILYSNQPQHF. CDR3 nucleotide sequence: TGTGCCAGCAGCCAAGACAGAATCCTTTATAGCAATCAGCCCCAGCATTTT. Looking up the rest from reference TRBV7-2 and TRBJ1-5 gives the full variable domain: GAGVSQSPSNKVTEKGKDVELRCDPISGHTALYWYRQSLGQGLEFLIYFQGNSAPDKSGLPSDRFSAERTGGSVSTLTIQRTQQEDSAVYLCASSQDRILYSNQPQHFGDGTRLSIL.

V and J are TRBV6-5 and TRBJ1-2; TRBD1 matches 7 bases. This CDR3 is 14 amino acids long. J gave up 3 bases and V 2 bases, and 3 bases lay outside the gene matches. The germline V gene has CDR1 MNHEY and CDR2 SVGAGI. CDR3 amino acids: CASSYRDSDYGYTF. The CDR3 nucleotides read TGTGCCAGCAGTTACAGGGACAGCGACTATGGCTACACCTTC.

This chain links TRBV12-3 or TRBV12-4 with TRBJ2-7; D possibly matches TRBD1 or TRBD2 (5 bases each). V was cut by 4 bases and J by 0 bases, with 7 bases left in between. This CDR3 has 13 amino acids. The DNA of the CDR3 is TGTGCCAGCAGTTGGGGGAGCTCCTACGAGCAGTACGTC. Protein sequence: CASSWGSSYEQYV.

The CDR3: CASSYAGGTDTQYF. For the CDR3, the DNA is TGTGCCAGCAGTTACGCAGGGGGCACAGATACGCAGTATTTT. J is TRBJ2-3 and V is TRBV6-6, with D possibly TRBD1 on 6 matching bases. Looked up from germline, CDR1 is MNHNY and CDR2 is SVGAGI (reference sequence). The CDR3 contains 14 residues. The germline V and J ends were trimmed by 2 bases and 1 base, with 7 bases remaining between them.

This clone was seen only once. The rearrangement uses TRBV7-6 and TRBJ2-2, with D possibly matching TRBD2 (5 bases). V lost 1 base, J lost 2 bases, and 11 bases lay in between. The CDR3 extends over 16 amino acids. The germline V gene encodes CDR1 SGHVS and CDR2 FNYEAQ. The CDR3 coding sequence is TGTGCCAGCAGCTTAGTTTCCGGGAAAAACACCGGGGAGCTGTTTTTT. This codes for CASSLVSGKNTGELFF.

This chain joins TRBV5-1 and TRBJ2-1; 8 bases match TRBD2. This CDR3 comprises 14 residues. CDR1 and CDR2 from the germline V gene are SGHRS and YFSETQ. V was clipped by 4 bases and J by 8 bases; unmatched bases: 8. CDR3 protein: CASSEHGGAHEQFF. The CDR3 nucleotides are TGCGCCAGCAGCGAACACGGGGGGGCCCATGAGCAGTTCTTC.

The chain employs TRBV7-3 and TRBJ2-6; 11 nucleotides match TRBD1. Germline loops: CDR1 SGHTA, CDR2 FQGTGA. This CDR3 has 17 residues. V lost 5 bases and J lost 3; bases outside the gene matches: 6. CDR3 in amino acids: CASSDRTGGFGANVLTF. The CDR3, as DNA: TGTGCCAGCAGCGATCGGACAGGGGGCTTTGGGGCCAACGTCCTGACTTTC.

This clone was counted a single time. This sequence joins TRBV3-1 (or the pseudogene TRBV3-2) and TRBJ2-7; 11 bases are shared with TRBD2. J was trimmed by 3 bases and V by 0 bases; bases with no gene match: 7. This CDR3 has 17 amino acids. Germline CDR1 and CDR2: LGHDT and YNNKEL (reference sequence). The CDR3 region has the DNA TGTGCCAGCAGCCAAGACATAGCGGGGGGGCAGGTCTACGAGCAGTACTTC. As protein: CASSQDIAGGQVYEQYF.

The chain employs TRBV18 and TRBJ1-5, with D unclear. The CDR3 totals 13 residues. Germline V CDR1 and CDR2: KGHSH, LQKENI. V gave up 3 bases and J gave up 6 bases, with 9 bases separating them. CDR3 in DNA: TGTGCCAGCTCACCCCAAAGGAGTCAGCCCCAGCATTTT. Protein: CASSPQRSQPQHF.

The rearrangement links TRBV7-9 to TRBJ2-7, with D hard to call. Germline V CDR1 and CDR2: SEHNR, FQNEAQ (reference sequence). V lost 8 bases and J 4 bases, leaving 9 bases between the germline ends. This CDR3 is built from 11 residues. The CDR3 here is CASGVGYEQYF. The CDR3, as DNA: TGTGCCAGCGGGGTGGGTTACGAGCAGTACTTC.

V and J are TRBV4-1 and TRBJ2-2; D is unresolved. This CDR3 contains 14 residues. V lost 1 base and J 7 bases, leaving 10 bases between the germline ends. Germline V gene data show CDR1 as MGHRA and CDR2 as YSYEKL. The CDR3, as DNA: TGCGCCAGCAGCCAAGTACCGTGGGGCGGGGAGCTGTTTTTT. Residues: CASSQVPWGGELFF.

J is TRBJ2-7 and V is TRBV6-5; 9 positions match TRBD1. The CDR3 totals 15 residues. With V trimmed by 6 bases and J by 2 bases, 8 bases remained unmatched. Germline CDR1 reads MNHEY; CDR2 reads SVGAGI. The CDR3 DNA follows: TGTGCCAGCAGAGAGGGACAGGGTACCCCCTACGAGCAGTACTTC. Translating gives CASREGQGTPYEQYF.

V and J are TRBV28 and TRBJ1-1; maybe TRBD1 (5 bases). Germline assignment: CDR1 MDHEN and CDR2 SYDVKM. The CDR3 is 14 amino acids. V was pared by 6 bases and J by 3 bases, with 14 bases between. This chain's CDR3 is CASSGGFGDTEAFF. The CDR3 DNA sequence: TGTGCCAGCAGCGGGGGGTTCGGGGACACTGAAGCTTTCTTT.

V usage is TRBV5-4 and J usage is TRBJ2-4; D is uncertain. This CDR3 has 14 residues. Germline values: CDR1 SGHNT, CDR2 YYREEE (reference sequence). Trimming pared 4 bases from V and 5 bases from J, leaving 13 bases between. CDR3 amino acids: CASSPRATENIQYF. The CDR3 region has the DNA TGTGCCAGCAGCCCCCGGGCCACAGAAAACATTCAGTACTTC.

V is TRBV7-3 and J is TRBJ1-5, with D tentatively TRBD1 (5 bases). Germline CDR1 SGHTA, CDR2 FQGTGA. Trimming took off 8 bases at V and 4 bases at J, with 15 bases between the two ends. This CDR3 is 14 amino acids long. The CDR3 sequence is CASLGQGVNQPQHF. CDR3 DNA sequence: TGTGCCAGCTTAGGCCAGGGCGTTAATCAGCCCCAGCATTTT.

This clone came up once. The rearrangement links TRBV6-1 to TRBJ1-1, with D possibly matching TRBD1 (5 bases). CDR3 length: 16 residues. Germline V gives CDR1 MNHNS, CDR2 SASEGT. V lost 0 bases and J 6 bases, leaving 17 bases between the germline ends. The CDR3 bases are TGTGCCAGCAGTGAAGCCCCGGGACTCTTTATTTCTGAAGCTTTCTTT. This encodes CASSEAPGLFISEAFF.